What follows are 12 T cell receptor beta chains derived from one specimen sequenced in a study of blood T cell repertoires in COVID-19. Measured with immunoSEQ multiplex PCR; TCRdb has only the in-frame clones, and not every one. The sample records some 240,000 clones, 80% to 90% being singletons. The sequenced sample consisted of peripheral blood. The receptor set was obtained from a woman between 65 and 79 years old with COVID-19, enrolled during active disease.

This rearrangement joins TRBV12-5 to TRBJ2-7, with D tentatively TRBD1 (6 bases). Trimming took off 7 bases at V and 3 bases at J, with 19 bases between the two ends. The germline gives CDR1 LGHNT, CDR2 FRNRAP. The CDR3 spans 15 residues. In DNA form, the CDR3 reads TGTGCTAGTGATATGACCGGGACACGGTTCTACGAGCAGTACTTC. Its protein product is CASDMTGTRFYEQYF.

This CDR3 is CASSLTTPSGRNGELFF. The CDR3 DNA sequence: TGTGCCAGCAGCTTAACCACTCCTAGCGGGAGGAACGGGGAGCTGTTTTTT. The chain has TRBV7-9 and TRBJ2-2; TRBD2 matches at 11 bases. CDR1 and CDR2 (germline): SEHNR, FQNEAQ (reference sequence). J was trimmed by 7 bases and V by 2 bases; bases with no gene match: 9. The CDR3 covers 17 residues.

This clone was seen once. The CDR3 nucleotides read TGTGCCAGCAGCCTCGACAGGGTTCGGGATGAGCAGTTCTTC. Its translation is CASSLDRVRDEQFF. The J gene is TRBJ2-1, the V gene TRBV5-6; 7 bases map to TRBD1. The CDR3 length is 14 residues. Germline V gene data show CDR1 as SGHDT and CDR2 as YYEEEE. Trimming took 4 bases from V and 8 from J; bases not matched to a gene: 9. Complete variable domain (other parts from reference TRBV5-6 and TRBJ2-1): DAGVTQSPTHLIKTRGQQVTLRCSPKSGHDTVSWYQQALGQGPQFIFQYYEEEERQRGNFPDRFSGHQFPNYSSELNVNALLLGDSALYLCASSLDRVRDEQFFGPGTRLTVL.

The chain joins TRBV27 to TRBJ1-4; D gene ambiguous. V lost 3 bases and J 8 bases, leaving 13 bases between the germline ends. The CDR3 is made up of 14 amino acids. Looked up from germline, CDR1 is MNHEY and CDR2 is SMNVEV (reference sequence). DNA of the CDR3: TGTGCCAGCAGTTTCAACGGAGGACGAGAAAAACTGTTTTTT. Amino acid sequence: CASSFNGGREKLFF.

The CDR3 protein is CASGQAYEQYF. In DNA, the CDR3 is TGTGCCAGCGGACAGGCGTACGAGCAGTACTTC. The gene calls are TRBV19 and TRBJ2-7, with 7 bases that match TRBD1. This CDR3 has 11 amino acids. CDR1 and CDR2 from the germline V gene are LNHDA and SQIVND (reference sequence). The V segment lost 9 bases and the J segment 4 bases; nucleotides outside the gene matches: 3. Full variable domain (outside the CDR3, taken from reference TRBV19 and TRBJ2-7): DGGITQSPKYLFRKEGQNVTLSCEQNLNHDAMYWYRQDPGQGLRLIYYSQIVNDFQKGDIAEGYSVSREKKESFPLTVTSAQKNPTAFYLCASGQAYEQYFGPGTRLTVT.

This chain connects TRBV2 to TRBJ2-7; TRBD2 agrees at 11 bases. The CDR3 covers 15 residues. The germline gives CDR1 SNHLY, CDR2 FYNNEI. Unmatched junction bases numbered 8, after V lost 6 bases and J lost 4 bases. The CDR3 DNA reads as TGTGCCAGCAGCGGAAGACTAGCGGGATCGTACGAGCAGTACTTC. This encodes CASSGRLAGSYEQYF.

This clone has only a few counts. J is TRBJ2-2 and V is TRBV4-1, with TRBD2 matching 14 bases. The CDR3 spans 18 residues. J was trimmed by 4 bases and V by 1 base; bases with no gene match: 5. Looked up from germline, CDR1 is MGHRA and CDR2 is YSYEKL. This CDR3 is CASSQGGLAGVGTGELFF. CDR3 nucleotide sequence: TGCGCCAGCAGCCAAGGGGGACTAGCGGGAGTAGGCACCGGGGAGCTGTTTTTT.

The CDR3 reads CASRDILSNQPQHF. DNA for the CDR3: TGTGCCAGCAGGGACATTTTGAGCAATCAGCCCCAGCATTTT. The chain combines TRBV27 with TRBJ1-5; TRBD1 is a possible D gene (5 bases). Germline lookup yields CDR1 MNHEY and CDR2 SMNVEV (reference sequence). With 6 bases removed from V and 1 base from J, the gap between germline ends came to 10 bases. This CDR3 has 14 amino acids.

This clone showed up just once. This rearrangement joins TRBV3-1 (or the pseudogene TRBV3-2) to TRBJ2-7; 7 nucleotides align to TRBD2. The germline V gene has CDR1 LGHDT and CDR2 YNNKEL (reference sequence). The CDR3 loop spans 15 amino acids. V trimming: 1 base; J trimming: 2 bases; junction bases outside the gene matches: 5. Written as DNA, the CDR3 is TGTGCCAGCAGCCAAGGAACGGGAGGAACCTACGAGCAGTACTTC. Translation gives CASSQGTGGTYEQYF.

This chain joins TRBV5-4 and TRBJ2-5, with 9 nucleotides matching TRBD2. CDR1 and CDR2 from the germline V gene are SGHNT and YYREEE (reference sequence). The junction had 5 bases not matched to a gene; V was cut back by 1 base and J by 4 bases. The CDR3 has 15 residues. CDR3 residues: CASSLSSGNSETQYF. In DNA form, the CDR3 reads TGTGCCAGCAGCTTGTCTAGCGGGAACTCAGAGACCCAGTACTTC.

The chain joins TRBV27 to TRBJ2-1; D is undetermined. This CDR3 contains 15 residues. CDR1 and CDR2 (germline): MNHEY, SMNVEV (reference sequence). The V and J ends lost 0 bases and 8 bases respectively, with 14 bases between them. The CDR3 DNA reads as TGTGCCAGCAGTTTATCGATGCGGCCCCGCGATGAGCAGTTCTTC. Translated, it gives CASSLSMRPRDEQFF.

In its sample, this clone was seen many times. CDR3 in amino acids: CASTSSGINTGELFF. CDR3 coding DNA: TGTGCCAGCACATCTAGCGGGATTAACACCGGGGAGCTGTTTTTT. The rearrangement joins TRBV6-5 to TRBJ2-2; 9 nucleotides match TRBD2. The V gene's germline CDR1 is MNHEY and CDR2 SVGAGI. Trimming took 7 bases from V and 2 from J; bases not matched to a gene: 5. This CDR3 is built from 15 residues.